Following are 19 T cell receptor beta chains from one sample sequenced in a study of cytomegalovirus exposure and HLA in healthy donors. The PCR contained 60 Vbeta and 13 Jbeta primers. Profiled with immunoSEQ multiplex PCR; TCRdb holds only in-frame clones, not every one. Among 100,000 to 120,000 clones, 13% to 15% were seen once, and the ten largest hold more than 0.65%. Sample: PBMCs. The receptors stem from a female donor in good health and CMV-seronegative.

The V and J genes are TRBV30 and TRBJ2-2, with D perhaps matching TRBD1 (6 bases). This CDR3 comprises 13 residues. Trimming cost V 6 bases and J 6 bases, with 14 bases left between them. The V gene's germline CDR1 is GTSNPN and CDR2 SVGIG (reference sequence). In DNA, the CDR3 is TGTGCCTGTAACAGGGATCTCGCCGGGGAGCTGTTTTTT. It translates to CACNRDLAGELFF.

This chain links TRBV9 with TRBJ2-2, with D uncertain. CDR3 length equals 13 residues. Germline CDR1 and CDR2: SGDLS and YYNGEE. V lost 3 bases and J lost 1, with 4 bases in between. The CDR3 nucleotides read TGTGCCAGCAGCGACTGGAACACCGGGGAGCTGTTTTTT. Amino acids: CASSDWNTGELFF.

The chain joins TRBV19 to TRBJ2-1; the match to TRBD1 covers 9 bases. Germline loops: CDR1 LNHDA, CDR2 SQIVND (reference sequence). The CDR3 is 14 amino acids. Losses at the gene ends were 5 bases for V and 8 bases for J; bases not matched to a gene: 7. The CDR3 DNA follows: TGTGCCAGTAGTGCCGCCGGGACAGGGTATGAGCAGTTCTTC. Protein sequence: CASSAAGTGYEQFF.

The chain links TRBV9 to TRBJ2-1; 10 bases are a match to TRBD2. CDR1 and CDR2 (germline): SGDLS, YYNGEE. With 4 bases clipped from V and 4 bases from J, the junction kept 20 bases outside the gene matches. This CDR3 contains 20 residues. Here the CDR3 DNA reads TGTGCCAGCAGCTCCCCCGGAGGGCTAGCGGGAGATTTGGGGTACAATGAGCAGTTCTTC. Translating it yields CASSSPGGLAGDLGYNEQFF.

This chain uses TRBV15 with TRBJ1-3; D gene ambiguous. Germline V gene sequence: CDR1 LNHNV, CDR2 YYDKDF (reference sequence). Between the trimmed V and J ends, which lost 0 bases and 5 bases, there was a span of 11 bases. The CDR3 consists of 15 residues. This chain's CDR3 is CATSRDWAGRNTIYF. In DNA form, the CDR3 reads TGTGCCACCAGCAGAGATTGGGCAGGAAGAAACACCATATATTTT.

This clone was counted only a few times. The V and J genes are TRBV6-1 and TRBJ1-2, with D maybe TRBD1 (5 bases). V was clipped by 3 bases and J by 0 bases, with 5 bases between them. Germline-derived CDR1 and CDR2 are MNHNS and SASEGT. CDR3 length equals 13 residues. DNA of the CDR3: TGTGCCAGCAGTGACAGGGCTAACTATGGCTACACCTTC. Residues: CASSDRANYGYTF.

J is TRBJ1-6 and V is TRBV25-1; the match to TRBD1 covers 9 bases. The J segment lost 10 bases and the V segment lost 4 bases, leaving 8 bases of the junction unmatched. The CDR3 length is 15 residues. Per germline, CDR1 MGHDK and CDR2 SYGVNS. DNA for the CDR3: TGTGCCAGCAGTGCCGGGACAGGGCCGCGCTCACCCCTCCACTTT. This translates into CASSAGTGPRSPLHF.

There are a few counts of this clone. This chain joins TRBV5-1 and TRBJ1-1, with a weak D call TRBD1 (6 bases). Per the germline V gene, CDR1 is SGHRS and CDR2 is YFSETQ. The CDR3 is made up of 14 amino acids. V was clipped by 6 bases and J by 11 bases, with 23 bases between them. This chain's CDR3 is CASTGRQGPKEAFF. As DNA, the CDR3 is TGCGCCAGCACGGGCCGCCAGGGGCCCAAGGAGGCTTTCTTT.

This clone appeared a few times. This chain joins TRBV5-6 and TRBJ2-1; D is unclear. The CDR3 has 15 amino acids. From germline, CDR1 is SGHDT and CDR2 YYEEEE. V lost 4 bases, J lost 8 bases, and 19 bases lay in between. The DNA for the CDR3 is TGTGCCAGCAGCCCTACCCGGTCGGGTCTCTATGAGCAGTTCTTC. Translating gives CASSPTRSGLYEQFF.

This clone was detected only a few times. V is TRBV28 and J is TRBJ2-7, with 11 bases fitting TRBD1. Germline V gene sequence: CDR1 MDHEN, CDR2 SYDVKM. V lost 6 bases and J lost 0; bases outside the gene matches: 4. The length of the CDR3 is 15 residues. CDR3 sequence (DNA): TGTGCCAGCAGGTCCGGGACAGGGGGCTCCTACGAGCAGTACTTC. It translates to CASRSGTGGSYEQYF.

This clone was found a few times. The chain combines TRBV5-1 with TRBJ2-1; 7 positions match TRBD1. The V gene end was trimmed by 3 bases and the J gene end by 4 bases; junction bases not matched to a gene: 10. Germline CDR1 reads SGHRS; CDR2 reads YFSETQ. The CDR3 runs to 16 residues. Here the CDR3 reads CASSSRTGPPYNEQFF. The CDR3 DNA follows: TGCGCCAGCAGCTCGCGGACAGGTCCCCCATACAATGAGCAGTTCTTC.

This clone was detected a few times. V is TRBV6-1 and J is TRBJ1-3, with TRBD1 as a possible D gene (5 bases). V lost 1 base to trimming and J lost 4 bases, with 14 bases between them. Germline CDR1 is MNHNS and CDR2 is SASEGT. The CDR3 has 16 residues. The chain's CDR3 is CASSEDPGYSGNTIYF. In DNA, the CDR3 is TGTGCCAGCAGTGAAGACCCAGGGTATTCAGGAAACACCATATATTTT.

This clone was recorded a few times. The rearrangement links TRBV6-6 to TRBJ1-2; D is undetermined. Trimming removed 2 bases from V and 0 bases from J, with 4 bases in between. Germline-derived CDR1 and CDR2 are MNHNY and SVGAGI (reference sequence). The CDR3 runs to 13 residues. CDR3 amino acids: CASSYVTNYGYTF. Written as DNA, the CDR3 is TGTGCCAGCAGTTACGTCACTAACTATGGCTACACCTTC.

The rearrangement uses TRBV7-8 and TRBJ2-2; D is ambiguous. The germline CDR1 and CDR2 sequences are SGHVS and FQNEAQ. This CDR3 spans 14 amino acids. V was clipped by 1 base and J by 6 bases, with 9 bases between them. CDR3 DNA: TGTGCCAGCAGCTTAGTTCCCAGTCCCGGGGAGCTGTTTTTT. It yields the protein CASSLVPSPGELFF.

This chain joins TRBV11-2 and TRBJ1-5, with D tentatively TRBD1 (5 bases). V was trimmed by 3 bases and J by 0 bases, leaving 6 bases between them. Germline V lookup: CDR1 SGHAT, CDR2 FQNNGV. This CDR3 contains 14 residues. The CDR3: CASSFGHSNQPQHF. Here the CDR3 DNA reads TGTGCCAGCAGCTTCGGACATAGCAATCAGCCCCAGCATTTT.

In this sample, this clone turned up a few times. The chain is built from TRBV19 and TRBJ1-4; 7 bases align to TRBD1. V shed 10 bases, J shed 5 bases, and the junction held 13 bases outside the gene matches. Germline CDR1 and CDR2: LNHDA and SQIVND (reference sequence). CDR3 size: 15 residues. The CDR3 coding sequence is TGTGCCACCGGGACAGACAAATCGACAAATGAAAAACTGTTTTTT. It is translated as CATGTDKSTNEKLFF.

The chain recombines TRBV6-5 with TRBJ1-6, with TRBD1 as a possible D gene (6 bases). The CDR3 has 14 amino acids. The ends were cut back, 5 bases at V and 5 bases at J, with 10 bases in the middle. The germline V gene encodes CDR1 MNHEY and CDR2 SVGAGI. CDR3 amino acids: CASSGNRDNSPLHF. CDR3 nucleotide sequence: TGTGCCAGCAGTGGGAACAGGGATAATTCACCCCTCCACTTT.

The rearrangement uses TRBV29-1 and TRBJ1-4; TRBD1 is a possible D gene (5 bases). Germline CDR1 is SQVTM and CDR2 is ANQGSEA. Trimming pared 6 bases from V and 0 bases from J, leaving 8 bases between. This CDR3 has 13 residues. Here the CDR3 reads CSVGGATNEKLFF. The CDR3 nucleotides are TGCAGCGTGGGAGGGGCAACTAATGAAAAACTGTTTTTT.

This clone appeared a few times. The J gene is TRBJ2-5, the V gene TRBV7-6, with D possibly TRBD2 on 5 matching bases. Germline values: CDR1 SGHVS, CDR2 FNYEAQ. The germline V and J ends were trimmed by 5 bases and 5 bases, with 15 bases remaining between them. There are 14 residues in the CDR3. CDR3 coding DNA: TGTGCCAGCAGCCCCCTGGGAGCAAAGGAGACCCAGTACTTC. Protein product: CASSPLGAKETQYF. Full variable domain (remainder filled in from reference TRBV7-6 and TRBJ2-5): GAGVSQSPRYKVTKRGQDVALRCDPISGHVSLYWYRQALGQGPEFLTYFNYEAQQDKSGLPNDRFSAERPEGSISTLTIQRTEQRDSAMYRCASSPLGAKETQYFGPGTRLLVL.